These 17 T cell receptor beta chains came from one sample sequenced in a study of cytomegalovirus exposure and HLA in healthy donors. The PCR employed 60 Vbeta primers together with 13 Jbeta primers. Sequencing was performed with immunoSEQ multiplex PCR; in TCRdb, only in-frame clones are kept and a portion is missing. This table lists more than 35,000 clones. Sequenced: PBMCs. The receptors come from a man aged 30-40 years in good health and CMV-seronegative.

The rearrangement uses TRBV30 and TRBJ2-1, with D possibly being TRBD2 (5 bases). V was cut by 0 bases and J by 12 bases, with 18 bases left in between. This CDR3 has 14 residues. CDR1 is GTSNPN, CDR2 SVGIG, per germline (reference sequence). The CDR3 DNA is TGTGCCTGGAGTGTAATAGCGTCCGGAGGTGGGCAGTTCTTC. Amino acid sequence: CAWSVIASGGGQFF.

V usage is TRBV5-1 and J usage is TRBJ1-1; the match to TRBD1 covers 8 bases. CDR3 length: 16 amino acids. CDR1 and CDR2 from the germline V gene are SGHRS and YFSETQ. With V trimmed by 0 bases and J by 0 bases, 4 bases remained unmatched. In DNA, the CDR3 is TGCGCCAGCAGCTTGGGGGGGACAGGAGTGAACACTGAAGCTTTCTTT. Its translation: CASSLGGTGVNTEAFF.

The chain has TRBV5-1 and TRBJ2-2; 10 nucleotides match TRBD2. The CDR3 is 18 residues long. V was clipped by 4 bases and J by 0 bases; unmatched bases: 9. CDR1 is SGHRS and CDR2 is YFSETQ in the germline V gene. The CDR3 is CASSRGLASAPNTGELFF. DNA for the CDR3: TGCGCCAGCAGCCGGGGACTAGCGTCCGCGCCGAACACCGGGGAGCTGTTTTTT.

V and J are TRBV7-9 and TRBJ1-1, with D uncertain. The CDR3 has 14 amino acids. Trimming removed 0 bases at V and 1 base at J, with 6 bases between. The germline CDR1 and CDR2 sequences are SEHNR and FQNEAQ (reference sequence). DNA of the CDR3: TGTGCCAGCAGCTTAGCACAGCCGAACACTGAAGCTTTCTTT. Protein: CASSLAQPNTEAFF.

This chain connects TRBV11-2 to TRBJ2-7, with 9 bases that match TRBD2. V lost 2 bases, J lost 3 bases, and 8 bases stayed unmatched. The CDR3 is 16 residues long. Germline CDR1 and CDR2: SGHAT and FQNNGV. Here the CDR3 reads CASSLISKRGVYEQYF. CDR3 in DNA: TGTGCCAGCAGCTTAATAAGTAAGCGGGGGGTCTACGAGCAGTACTTC.

The chain joins TRBV6-6 to TRBJ2-1; tentative D call: TRBD2 (5 bases). CDR3 length: 15 residues. V lost 0 bases and J 6 bases, leaving 12 bases between the germline ends. Germline assignment: CDR1 MNHNY and CDR2 SVGAGI (reference sequence). In DNA form, the CDR3 reads TGTGCCAGCAGTTACTCGTGGGAGTTGGTCAATGAGCAGTTCTTC. Its protein product is CASSYSWELVNEQFF.

V gene TRBV19 combines with J gene TRBJ1-5, with 7 bases aligning to TRBD1. The trim removed 6 bases at V and 5 bases at J, leaving 4 bases unmatched. The CDR3 sequence is 13 residues long. Looked up from germline, CDR1 is LNHDA and CDR2 is SQIVND (reference sequence). The CDR3 DNA reads TGTGCCAGTAGCGGACAGGCGGATCAGCCCCAGCATTTT. Its protein is CASSGQADQPQHF.

This chain links TRBV7-9 with TRBJ2-7, with TRBD2 matching 11 bases. V trimming: 2 bases; J trimming: 1 base; junction bases outside the gene matches: 1. Per germline, CDR1 SEHNR and CDR2 FQNEAQ (reference sequence). The CDR3 runs to 15 residues. The CDR3 is CASSLLAGGSYEQYF. The CDR3 DNA sequence: TGTGCCAGCAGCTTACTAGCGGGAGGATCCTACGAGCAGTACTTC.

This chain joins TRBV4-2 and TRBJ2-7; 14 bases fit TRBD2. Germline-derived CDR1 and CDR2 are LGHNA and YNFKEQ. The CDR3 is made up of 17 amino acids. V trimming: 4 bases; J trimming: 4 bases; junction bases outside the gene matches: 9. This CDR3 reads CASSLSGLAGVTYEQYF. The CDR3 region has the DNA TGTGCCAGCAGCCTCTCGGGACTAGCGGGAGTAACGTACGAGCAGTACTTC.

The rearrangement joins TRBV5-1 to TRBJ1-1, with unresolved D. Germline assignment: CDR1 SGHRS and CDR2 YFSETQ. The CDR3 has 15 amino acids. V lost 5 bases and J lost 3, with 17 bases in between. CDR3 amino acids: CASSTEGYKDTEAFF. In DNA form, the CDR3 reads TGCGCCAGCAGTACCGAGGGCTACAAGGACACTGAAGCTTTCTTT.

The chain recombines TRBV6-5 with TRBJ2-7; 7 nucleotides agree with TRBD2. CDR1 and CDR2 from the germline V gene are MNHEY and SVGAGI. V lost 5 bases to trimming and J lost 6 bases; unmatched junction nucleotides: 4. The CDR3 contains 12 residues. CDR3 sequence reads: CASSPGGLEQYF. CDR3 sequence (DNA): TGTGCCAGCAGTCCGGGGGGACTCGAGCAGTACTTC.

The V gene is TRBV18, the J gene TRBJ2-1; TRBD2 agrees at 12 bases. Germline lookup yields CDR1 KGHSH and CDR2 LQKENI. The CDR3 runs 16 residues. The V gene end was trimmed by 2 bases and the J gene end by 8 bases; junction bases not matched to a gene: 7. In nucleotides, the CDR3 is TGTGCCAGCTCACCAGGGTCTAGCGGGAGGGTCCATGAGCAGTTCTTC. Protein sequence: CASSPGSSGRVHEQFF.

The chain joins TRBV28 to TRBJ2-1; 7 bases are a match to TRBD2. Trimming took 7 bases from V and 5 from J; bases not matched to a gene: 8. The CDR3 sequence is 14 residues long. Germline V gene data show CDR1 as MDHEN and CDR2 as SYDVKM. CDR3 sequence: CASIRGSDDNEQFF. Written as DNA, the CDR3 is TGTGCCAGCATACGCGGGAGTGACGACAATGAGCAGTTCTTC.

This chain uses TRBV7-8 with TRBJ2-7; 8 positions agree with TRBD1. V was pared by 3 bases and J by 2 bases, with 6 bases of the junction left unmatched. The CDR3 covers 15 residues. The germline V gene encodes CDR1 SGHVS and CDR2 FQNEAQ. For the CDR3, the DNA is TGTGCCAGCAGCTTGCTGGACAGGGACCCCTACGAGCAGTACTTC. This sequence encodes CASSLLDRDPYEQYF. Full variable domain (outside the CDR3, taken from reference TRBV7-8 and TRBJ2-7): GAGVSQSPRYKVAKRGQDVALRCDPISGHVSLFWYQQALGQGPEFLTYFQNEAQLDKSGLPSDRFFAERPEGSVSTLKIQRTQQEDSAVYLCASSLLDRDPYEQYFGPGTRLTVT.

Here the CDR3 DNA reads TGTGCCAGCAGCGTGGGGGGGGAGGGCGAGCAGTACTTC. Amino acid sequence: CASSVGGEGEQYF. V and J are TRBV13 and TRBJ2-7, with 7 bases identical to TRBD2. The CDR3 length is 13 residues. Germline-derived CDR1 and CDR2 are PRHDT and FYEKMQ (reference sequence). The junction had 7 bases not matched to a gene; V was cut back by 5 bases and J by 6 bases.

This rearrangement joins TRBV9 to TRBJ1-5; D is unclear. From germline, CDR1 is SGDLS and CDR2 YYNGEE. This CDR3 contains 14 residues. The ends were cut back, 4 bases at V and 0 bases at J, with 8 bases in the middle. In DNA, the CDR3 is TGTGCCAGCAGCCCGGGAAATAGCAATCAGCCCCAGCATTTT. It codes for CASSPGNSNQPQHF. The full variable domain, completed using reference TRBV9 and TRBJ1-5, is DSGVTQTPKHLITATGQRVTLRCSPRSGDLSVYWYQQSLDQGLQFLIQYYNGEERAKGNILERFSAQQFPDLHSELNLSSLELGDSALYFCASSPGNSNQPQHFGDGTRLSIL.

This chain uses TRBV29-1 with TRBJ2-7, with D tentatively TRBD1 (5 bases). The CDR3 is made up of 11 amino acids. From germline, CDR1 is SQVTM and CDR2 ANQGSEA. The V gene lost 7 bases and the J gene lost 9 bases, with 16 bases spanning the gap. The CDR3 loop reads CSGSTVLGQYF. Here the CDR3 DNA reads TGCAGCGGATCGACAGTCCTGGGGCAGTACTTC.